This T cell receptor (beta chain) was profiled in a study of T cells expressing NK-cell markers. Per germline, CDR1 MNHNY and CDR2 SVGAGI (reference sequence). CDR3 size: 13 residues. TCRdb derives one entry per CDR3 protein from the 5' RACE reads, leaving out DNA. The table gives some 190,000 distinct CDR3 sequences; the top ten clones make up around 20% of it. Material for sequencing was blood T cells: a sorted CD56 or NKG2C T cell subset, CD4+ or CD8+ T cells, or bulk PBMC T cells (not recorded which). The chain links TRBV6-6 to TRBJ2-2; TCRdb selects TRBD1, and the lack of DNA leaves this call unchecked. The origin of this receptor is a man aged 18 to 69 in good health. CDR3 sequence: CASRTTVTGELFF.